A selection of T cell receptor beta chains follows, all from one sample in a study of human T cells and chemical hapten exposure. MiXCR, run by TCRdb on the 5' RACE reads, gives a single entry per CDR3 protein. This table holds more than 75,000 distinct CDR3 sequences, 15% found once. The receptors shown here come from a female donor in good health. Each CDR3 is given with its conserved first and last residue. Fields, in order: V gene, CDR3 protein.

v_call: TRBV28; cdr3_aa: CASSGTSGTYEQYF
v_call: TRBV5-4; cdr3_aa: CASSLVRGRAGDDTQYF
v_call: TRBV11-2; cdr3_aa: CASSLGGREPNTEAFF
v_call: TRBV7-9; cdr3_aa: CASSLGTGNQPQHF
v_call: TRBV19; cdr3_aa: CASSIWGSNEQFF
v_call: TRBV6-5; cdr3_aa: CASRPPGQFALGAFF
v_call: TRBV20-1; cdr3_aa: CSGSDGLARSEQYF
v_call: TRBV10-3; cdr3_aa: CATQNVAGANNEQFF
v_call: TRBV3-1; cdr3_aa: CASSQEPLGAYEQFF
v_call: TRBV2; cdr3_aa: CASAGQGGGEAFF
v_call: TRBV2; cdr3_aa: CASSDRNEKLFF
v_call: TRBV4-3; cdr3_aa: CASSQDLRQPQHF
v_call: TRBV30; cdr3_aa: CAWGREGAPNNQPQHF
v_call: TRBV7-9; cdr3_aa: CASSLAAVQETQYF
v_call: TRBV7-2; cdr3_aa: CASSPYLGPAEGYTF
v_call: TRBV6-1; cdr3_aa: CASSEAPNREAFF
v_call: TRBV20-1; cdr3_aa: CSARDRGLPETQYF
v_call: TRBV20-1; cdr3_aa: CSASPSYGGYEQYF
v_call: TRBV12-3/TRBV12-4; cdr3_aa: CASSLRLAGLNEQFF
v_call: TRBV5-6; cdr3_aa: CASSFREKMTGYTF
v_call: TRBV4-3; cdr3_aa: CASSQVFDGGDEQYF
v_call: TRBV7-2; cdr3_aa: CASSPTRGRNQPQHF
v_call: TRBV19; cdr3_aa: CASSTRPWGETWRNQPQHF
v_call: TRBV28; cdr3_aa: CASCPATGVYNEQFF
v_call: TRBV12-3/TRBV12-4; cdr3_aa: CASSLGRGAQYF
v_call: TRBV20-1; cdr3_aa: CSARRDRGHGYTF
v_call: TRBV12-3/TRBV12-4; cdr3_aa: CASSHGTGDDQPQHF
v_call: TRBV2; cdr3_aa: CASGTGLGYGYTF
v_call: TRBV2; cdr3_aa: CASSGIGDQPQHF
v_call: TRBV2; cdr3_aa: CASASGVDGANVLTF
v_call: TRBV12-3/TRBV12-4; cdr3_aa: CASRLTIIPEAFF
v_call: TRBV12-3/TRBV12-4; cdr3_aa: CASSSTVAPYGYTF
v_call: TRBV20-1; cdr3_aa: CSARDLSSAVLSNIQYF
v_call: TRBV6-6; cdr3_aa: CASFLGDRGANVLTF
v_call: TRBV5-1; cdr3_aa: CASSLEAGGGGTEAFF